The 31 T cell receptor beta chains reported below all come from one sample, sequenced in a study of blood T cell repertoires in COVID-19. The protocol was immunoSEQ multiplex PCR, while the TCRdb copy is restricted to in-frame clones and leaves out a portion. Of 150,000 to 200,000 clones in the sample, roughly 90% were seen once. Sequencing was performed on PBMCs or T cells enriched from blood (not recorded which). Receptor source: a woman aged 45-60 years who had recovered from COVID-19.

V gene TRBV14 combines with J gene TRBJ2-7, with 8 bases identical to TRBD1. The V gene's germline CDR1 is SGHDN and CDR2 FVKESK. Germline trimming cut 3 bases from V and 3 bases from J; bases unmatched to any gene: 4. The CDR3 spans 14 residues. CDR3 region: CASSHRTGFYEQYF. For the CDR3, the DNA is TGTGCCAGCAGCCATCGGACAGGGTTCTACGAGCAGTACTTC.

This clone was observed a single time. This rearrangement joins TRBV9 to TRBJ2-5; 7 bases fit TRBD1. The CDR3 has 14 amino acids. The trim removed 3 bases at V and 5 bases at J, leaving 7 bases unmatched. Germline CDR1 is SGDLS and CDR2 is YYNGEE. For the CDR3, the DNA is TGTGCCAGCAGCGCGACAGGGAATCGGGAGACCCAGTACTTC. Translation: CASSATGNRETQYF.

The V gene is TRBV6-1, the J gene TRBJ1-1; 8 bases match TRBD1. The CDR3 has 13 amino acids. After removal of 3 bases from V and 10 bases from J, the junction contained 7 bases not matched to a gene. Germline V CDR1 and CDR2: MNHNS, SASEGT. CDR3 region: CASSDGQGGIAFF. The CDR3, as DNA: TGTGCCAGCAGTGACGGACAGGGCGGAATAGCTTTCTTT.

The rearrangement uses TRBV11-2 and TRBJ1-1; 7 nucleotides agree with TRBD1. The junction had 4 bases not matched to a gene; V was cut back by 5 bases and J by 7 bases. The CDR3 totals 12 residues. Germline CDR1 SGHAT, CDR2 FQNNGV. In nucleotides, the CDR3 is TGTGCCAGCAGCCCGAGGACAGGTGAAGCTTTCTTT. The encoded protein is CASSPRTGEAFF.

V usage is TRBV9 and J usage is TRBJ2-3; TRBD1 aligns across 9 bases. After removal of 3 bases from V and 6 bases from J, the junction contained 8 bases not matched to a gene. The CDR3 runs to 15 residues. Per the germline V gene, CDR1 is SGDLS and CDR2 is YYNGEE. This CDR3 is CASSARDRDSDTQYF. In DNA, the CDR3 is TGTGCCAGCAGCGCAAGGGACAGGGATAGTGATACGCAGTATTTT.

This clone is a singleton in its sample. The gene calls are TRBV19 and TRBJ1-1; no clear D. Trimming shortened V by 1 base and J by 1 base, and 7 bases separated the two germline ends. The germline gives CDR1 LNHDA, CDR2 SQIVND (reference sequence). The CDR3 runs to 14 residues. The CDR3 nucleotides read TGTGCCAGTAGTATAGTTGGCGGGAACACTGAAGCTTTCTTT. Its translation is CASSIVGGNTEAFF.

The chain joins TRBV2 to TRBJ1-4; a possible D gene is TRBD1 (6 bases). The CDR3 is 15 residues long. With 6 bases removed from V and 5 bases from J, the gap between germline ends came to 16 bases. Germline V gives CDR1 SNHLY, CDR2 FYNNEI. The CDR3 DNA is TGTGCCAGCAGCGAGGGACGAGGGGGAAATGAAAAACTGTTTTTT. Translated, it gives CASSEGRGGNEKLFF.

This chain connects TRBV7-8 to TRBJ1-1; the D gene is possibly TRBD1 (6 bases). From germline, CDR1 is SGHVS and CDR2 FQNEAQ. V gave up 5 bases and J gave up 0 bases, with 25 bases separating them. The CDR3 length is 19 residues. The DNA of the CDR3 is TGTGCCAGCAGCCAAGGAACTCGGGGGGGGCAAGGAATGAACACTGAAGCTTTCTTT. Translated: CASSQGTRGGQGMNTEAFF. Filled out from reference TRBV7-8 and TRBJ1-1, the complete variable domain reads GAGVSQSPRYKVAKRGQDVALRCDPISGHVSLFWYQQALGQGPEFLTYFQNEAQLDKSGLPSDRFFAERPEGSVSTLKIQRTQQEDSAVYLCASSQGTRGGQGMNTEAFFGQGTRLTVV.

The CDR3 protein is CASRGQGGEGETQYF. The DNA of the CDR3 is TGTGCCAGCAGGGGACAGGGGGGGGAAGGGGAGACCCAGTACTTC. V and J are TRBV5-4 and TRBJ2-5; 11 positions agree with TRBD1. The germline gives CDR1 SGHNT, CDR2 YYREEE (reference sequence). CDR3 length equals 15 residues. Trimming removed 5 bases from V and 5 bases from J; junction bases left unmatched: 8.

This chain connects TRBV4-3 to TRBJ2-7; 13 bases are shared with TRBD2. Germline V CDR1 and CDR2: LGHNA, YSLEER. The CDR3 has 19 amino acids. V lost 4 bases, J lost 0 bases, and 12 bases stayed unmatched. CDR3 sequence: CASSPSRTSGGLISYEQYF. DNA for the CDR3: TGCGCCAGCAGCCCATCCCGGACTAGCGGGGGTCTTATCTCCTACGAGCAGTACTTC.

This chain uses TRBV19 with TRBJ2-5, with D perhaps TRBD2 (5 bases). CDR3 length: 13 amino acids. Germline CDR1 reads LNHDA; CDR2 reads SQIVND (reference sequence). V lost 5 bases, J lost 2 bases, and 9 bases lay in between. The CDR3 nucleotides are TGTGCCAGTAGTGAGGGCAGGCAAGAGACCCAGTACTTC. Protein: CASSEGRQETQYF.

This chain uses TRBV6-2 or TRBV6-3 with TRBJ2-1; the D gene is possibly TRBD1 (6 bases). Germline CDR1 MNHEY, CDR2 SVGEGT. V was cut by 2 bases and J by 7 bases, with 9 bases left in between. The CDR3 covers 13 residues. In DNA, the CDR3 is TGTGCCAGCAGTTACGCCAGGGGAAATGAGCAGTTCTTC. Translated, it gives CASSYARGNEQFF.

The V gene is TRBV5-5, the J gene TRBJ2-3; D remains unclear. Trimming pared 2 bases from V and 2 bases from J, leaving 6 bases between. Germline loops: CDR1 SGHKS, CDR2 YYEKEE (reference sequence). CDR3 length: 13 residues. The CDR3 region is CASSFAATDTQYF. CDR3 nucleotide sequence: TGTGCCAGCAGCTTCGCGGCCACAGATACGCAGTATTTT.

V and J are TRBV11-1 and TRBJ2-1, with TRBD2 matching over 8 bases. The CDR3 covers 15 residues. Germline V gene data show CDR1 as SGHAT and CDR2 as FQDESV (reference sequence). After removal of 5 bases from V and 2 bases from J, the junction contained 5 bases not matched to a gene. The CDR3 bases are TGTGCCAGCAGCCCGCCGGGACTAGCCTACAATGAGCAGTTCTTC. It is translated as CASSPPGLAYNEQFF.

The gene calls are TRBV2 and TRBJ1-1; D remains ambiguous. In germline, CDR1 is SNHLY, CDR2 FYNNEI. The CDR3 length is 13 residues. Trimming took 6 bases from V and 5 from J, leaving 13 bases between them. The CDR3 spells CASRGGRTTEAFF. As DNA, the CDR3 is TGTGCCAGCAGGGGCGGGAGAACAACTGAAGCTTTCTTT.

The J gene is TRBJ1-2, the V gene TRBV6-5; 9 bases align to TRBD1. In germline, CDR1 is MNHEY, CDR2 SVGAGI. CDR3 length: 13 amino acids. Trimming cost V 10 bases and J 3 bases; bases outside gene matches: 6. CDR3 amino acids: CATPGTGHYGYTF. The CDR3 DNA is TGTGCCACCCCCGGGACAGGGCACTATGGCTACACCTTC.

The CDR3 region is CASSHDRGSGTQYF. DNA for the CDR3: TGTGCCAGTAGTCACGACAGGGGGTCCGGGACCCAGTACTTC. The V and J genes are TRBV19 and TRBJ2-5; 9 positions agree with TRBD1. Germline V gene sequence: CDR1 LNHDA, CDR2 SQIVND (reference sequence). V dropped 5 bases and J dropped 7; count of bases not matched to a gene: 8. This CDR3 comprises 14 residues.

The chain uses TRBV5-6 and TRBJ2-7, with 7 bases identical to TRBD2. V lost 0 bases to trimming and J lost 0 bases; unmatched junction nucleotides: 0. Per the germline V gene, CDR1 is SGHDT and CDR2 is YYEEEE. The CDR3 has 14 residues. The CDR3 here is CASSLGGSSYEQYF. Here the CDR3 DNA reads TGTGCCAGCAGCTTGGGCGGGAGCTCCTACGAGCAGTACTTC.

This sequence joins TRBV9 and TRBJ2-1; D perhaps matches TRBD2 (5 bases). The V gene's germline CDR1 is SGDLS and CDR2 YYNGEE. The CDR3 length is 12 residues. V was trimmed by 4 bases and J by 9 bases, leaving 11 bases between them. CDR3 sequence (DNA): TGTGCCAGCAGCCTACTAGGGTTTGAGCAGTTCTTC. This translates into CASSLLGFEQFF.

The chain combines TRBV6-2 or TRBV6-3 with TRBJ1-5; possible D gene TRBD1, 5 bases. CDR1 is MNHEY, CDR2 SVGEGT, per germline. This CDR3 region has 14 residues. The germline V and J ends were trimmed by 0 bases and 9 bases, with 12 bases remaining between them. The CDR3 spells CASSYSTAGRPQHF. The CDR3, as DNA: TGTGCCAGCAGTTACTCGACAGCGGGTCGGCCCCAGCATTTT.

V gene TRBV5-1 combines with J gene TRBJ2-1, with TRBD1 identical over 9 bases. The CDR3 runs 15 residues. CDR1 is SGHRS, CDR2 YFSETQ, per germline. V dropped 3 bases and J dropped 6; count of bases not matched to a gene: 7. The DNA of the CDR3 is TGCGCCAGCAGCTACCGGGACAGGGATGGCAATGAGCAGTTCTTC. It yields the protein CASSYRDRDGNEQFF.

The chain employs TRBV11-2 and TRBJ2-7, with unresolved D. CDR1 is SGHAT, CDR2 FQNNGV, per germline. V lost 5 bases, J lost 4 bases, and 9 bases lay in between. CDR3 length equals 12 residues. The CDR3 spells CASSLGSYEQYF. CDR3 coding DNA: TGTGCCAGCAGCCTCGGTTCTTACGAGCAGTACTTC.

This chain uses TRBV5-1 with TRBJ2-2; maybe TRBD2 (5 bases). The CDR3 spans 15 residues. Germline V gene lookup returns CDR1 SGHRS and CDR2 YFSETQ. Trimming took off 7 bases at V and 1 base at J, with 14 bases between the two ends. DNA for the CDR3: TGCGCCAGCGGGAGTCGGAACCTGAACACCGGGGAGCTGTTTTTT. Amino acid sequence: CASGSRNLNTGELFF.

The CDR3 sequence: CASSLWATEAFF. For the CDR3, the DNA is TGTGCCAGCAGCTTATGGGCCACTGAAGCTTTCTTT. The chain is built from TRBV7-2 and TRBJ1-1; D ambiguous. CDR1 is SGHTA, CDR2 FQGNSA, per germline. CDR3 length equals 12 residues. Trimming cost V 2 bases and J 4 bases, with 5 bases left between them.

The chain carries TRBV18 and TRBJ1-1; D is unclear. V lost 0 bases and J 4 bases, leaving 9 bases between the germline ends. CDR1 KGHSH and CDR2 LQKENI come from the germline V gene. The CDR3 has 14 amino acids. In DNA, the CDR3 is TGTGCCAGCTCACCACCGCCTTCTAGCACTGAAGCTTTCTTT. This gives the protein CASSPPPSSTEAFF.

This chain joins TRBV7-2 and TRBJ2-4; 9 bases are shared with TRBD1. Germline V gives CDR1 SGHTA, CDR2 FQGNSA. CDR3 size: 15 residues. After removal of 5 bases from V and 2 bases from J, the junction contained 4 bases not matched to a gene. The CDR3 region is CASSRDRDTKNIQYF. The CDR3 DNA follows: TGTGCCAGCAGCCGGGACAGGGACACCAAAAACATTCAGTACTTC.

The V and J genes are TRBV29-1 and TRBJ2-5, with D unclear. Per the germline V gene, CDR1 is SQVTM and CDR2 is ANQGSEA. Deletions cut 6 bases from V and 5 bases from J, with 10 bases between. CDR3 length: 11 residues. The CDR3 is CSVTTGETQYF. The CDR3 DNA reads as TGCAGCGTCACCACCGGGGAGACCCAGTACTTC.

The chain combines TRBV9 with TRBJ2-2; the match to TRBD2 covers 8 bases. Germline loops: CDR1 SGDLS, CDR2 YYNGEE. CDR3 length: 17 amino acids. J lost 8 bases, V lost 0 bases, and 12 bases had no gene match. The CDR3 DNA follows: TGTGCCAGCAGCGTAGCTCCCCGGGGGGGCCCTCGAGGGGAGCTGTTTTTT. This encodes CASSVAPRGGPRGELFF. Full variable domain (missing parts from reference TRBV9 and TRBJ2-2): DSGVTQTPKHLITATGQRVTLRCSPRSGDLSVYWYQQSLDQGLQFLIQYYNGEERAKGNILERFSAQQFPDLHSELNLSSLELGDSALYFCASSVAPRGGPRGELFFGEGSRLTVL.

The chain employs TRBV27 and TRBJ2-2; 7 bases are shared with TRBD1. Germline-derived CDR1 and CDR2 are MNHEY and SMNVEV (reference sequence). The J segment lost 7 bases and the V segment lost 7 bases, leaving 6 bases of the junction unmatched. The CDR3 covers 13 residues. As DNA, the CDR3 is TGTGCCAGCATGAAGGGGGCTAACGGGGAGCTGTTTTTT. Encoded protein: CASMKGANGELFF.

V and J are TRBV14 and TRBJ2-2; TRBD1 might be the D (6 bases). Germline loops: CDR1 SGHDN, CDR2 FVKESK. The V and J ends lost 2 bases and 4 bases respectively, with 11 bases between them. The CDR3 length is 15 residues. This CDR3 is CASSQLPQGTGELFF. CDR3 nucleotide sequence: TGTGCCAGCAGCCAACTCCCACAGGGCACCGGGGAGCTGTTTTTT. Combining the CDR3 with reference TRBV14 and TRBJ2-2 gives the whole variable domain EAGVTQFPSHSVIEKGQTVTLRCDPISGHDNLYWYRRVMGKEIKFLLHFVKESKQDESGMPNNRFLAERTGGTYSTLKVQPAELEDSGVYFCASSQLPQGTGELFFGEGSRLTVL.

The rearrangement joins TRBV30 to TRBJ1-5; D uncertain. From germline, CDR1 is GTSNPN and CDR2 SVGIG (reference sequence). The V gene lost 3 bases and the J gene lost 4 bases, with 7 bases spanning the gap. The CDR3 is 12 amino acids. CDR3 nucleotide sequence: TGTGCCTGGAGCCCGGGGAATCAGCCCCAGCATTTT. Its protein is CAWSPGNQPQHF.